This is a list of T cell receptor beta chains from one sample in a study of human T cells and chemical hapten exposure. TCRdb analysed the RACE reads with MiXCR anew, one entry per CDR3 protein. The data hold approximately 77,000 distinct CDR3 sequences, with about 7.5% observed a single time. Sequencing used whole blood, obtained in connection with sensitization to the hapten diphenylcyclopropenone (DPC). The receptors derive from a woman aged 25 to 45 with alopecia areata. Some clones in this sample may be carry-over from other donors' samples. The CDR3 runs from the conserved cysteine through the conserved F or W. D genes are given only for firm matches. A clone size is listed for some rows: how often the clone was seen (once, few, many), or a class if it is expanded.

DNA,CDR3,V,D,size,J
TGCGCCAGCAGCACCACAGGGGGAGCCTACGAGCAGTACTTC,CASSTTGGAYEQYF,TRBV5-1,TRBD1,few,TRBJ2-7
TGTGCCAGCAGTTTAGTGGACAACTATGGCTACACCTTC,CASSLVDNYGYTF,TRBV12-3/TRBV12-4,.,few,TRBJ1-2
TGTGCCAGTACTCCCGGGACAGGGGGTTACGAGCAGTACTTC,CASTPGTGGYEQYF,TRBV19,TRBD1,.,TRBJ2-7
TGTGCCAGCAGGAGACCACTCCAGACCCAGTACTTC,CASRRPLQTQYF,TRBV2,.,many,TRBJ2-5
TGCAGCGTTGAGGCAGGAGGGGGGCAGACCCAGTACTTC,CSVEAGGGQTQYF,TRBV29-1,.,many,TRBJ2-5
TGTGCCACGGGACAGCAACACTCTGGGGCCAACGTCCTGACTTTC,CATGQQHSGANVLTF,TRBV10-3,TRBD1,few,TRBJ2-6
TGCAGTGCTAGAGATCCGGGCCTAGCGGGGGGACCTTTC,CSARDPGLAGGPF,TRBV20-1,TRBD2,many,TRBJ2-7
TGTGCCAACAGTCCTAGGACAGGATGGAGTACTGAAGCTTTCTTT,CANSPRTGWSTEAFF,TRBV12-3/TRBV12-4,TRBD1,.,TRBJ1-1
TGTGCCAGCAGCTTTGCCTTCTCCGGGGGGAGAAACTACGAGCAGTACTTC,CASSFAFSGGRNYEQYF,TRBV7-2,TRBD2,many,TRBJ2-7
TGTGCCAGCAGCCAAGCTACGGGGTCCGGGCAGTTCTTC,CASSQATGSGQFF,TRBV3-1,.,many,TRBJ2-1
TGTGCCAGCAGCGGACGGCCGGGCACTGAAGCTTTCTTT,CASSGRPGTEAFF,TRBV7-9,.,few,TRBJ1-1
TGTGCCAGCAGCCAAATAAAAACAGGGTTCGCTGAAGCTTTCTTT,CASSQIKTGFAEAFF,TRBV11-2,.,.,TRBJ1-1
TGTGCCAGCAGCTTAGATCGGGCCACCTTTCTGACCGGGGAGCTGTTTTTT,CASSLDRATFLTGELFF,TRBV7-9,.,.,TRBJ2-2
TGCAGCGGAGGGGAGGAGGGTCAGCCCCAGCATTTT,CSGGEEGQPQHF,TRBV29-1,.,.,TRBJ1-5
TGTGCCAGCAGCTTAGCGGGCCGCTCATCCCAAGAGACCCAGTACTTC,CASSLAGRSSQETQYF,TRBV7-8,.,many,TRBJ2-5
TGCGCCAGCAGCTCGCCTTTGAGCACCCTTTCCTACAATGAGCAGTTCTTC,CASSSPLSTLSYNEQFF,TRBV10-2,.,.,TRBJ2-1
TGTGCCAGCAGTGAACCCCTCCCCGTGATCTTT,CASSEPLPVIF,TRBV6-1,.,few,TRBJ1-1
TGTGCTAGCCTGGACAGGGATATGAACACTGAAGCTTTCTTT,CASLDRDMNTEAFF,TRBV12-5,TRBD1,few,TRBJ1-1
TGTGCCAGCAGCCATCCGGGGAACACCGGGGAGCTGTTTTTT,CASSHPGNTGELFF,TRBV27,.,many,TRBJ2-2
TGTGCCAGCAGCTTAGTTTCGGGGGAAGCAGATACGCAGTATTTT,CASSLVSGEADTQYF,TRBV11-2,.,many,TRBJ2-3
TGTGCCAGCGGGGACAGTATGAACACTGAAGCTTTCTTT,CASGDSMNTEAFF,TRBV11-2,TRBD1,many,TRBJ1-1
TGTGCCAGCAGTGAATTGAGGGGGGTGGCCGGGGAGCTGTTTTTT,CASSELRGVAGELFF,TRBV25-1,.,many,TRBJ2-2